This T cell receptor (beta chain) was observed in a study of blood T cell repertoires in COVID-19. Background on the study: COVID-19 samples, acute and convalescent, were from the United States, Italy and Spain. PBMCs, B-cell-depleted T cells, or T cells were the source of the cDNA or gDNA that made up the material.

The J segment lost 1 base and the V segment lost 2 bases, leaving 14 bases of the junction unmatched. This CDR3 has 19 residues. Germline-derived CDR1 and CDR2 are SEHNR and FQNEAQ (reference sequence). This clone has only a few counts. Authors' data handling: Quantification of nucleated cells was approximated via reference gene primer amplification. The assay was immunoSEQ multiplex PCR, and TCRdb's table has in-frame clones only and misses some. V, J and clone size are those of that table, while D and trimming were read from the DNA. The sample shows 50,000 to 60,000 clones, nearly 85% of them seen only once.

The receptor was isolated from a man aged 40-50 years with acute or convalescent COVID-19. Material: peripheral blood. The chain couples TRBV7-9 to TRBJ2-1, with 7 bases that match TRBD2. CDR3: CASSLKWTGGPPSYNEQFF. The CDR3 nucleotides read TGTGCCAGCAGCTTAAAATGGACGGGGGGACCTCCTTCCTACAATGAGCAGTTCTTC.